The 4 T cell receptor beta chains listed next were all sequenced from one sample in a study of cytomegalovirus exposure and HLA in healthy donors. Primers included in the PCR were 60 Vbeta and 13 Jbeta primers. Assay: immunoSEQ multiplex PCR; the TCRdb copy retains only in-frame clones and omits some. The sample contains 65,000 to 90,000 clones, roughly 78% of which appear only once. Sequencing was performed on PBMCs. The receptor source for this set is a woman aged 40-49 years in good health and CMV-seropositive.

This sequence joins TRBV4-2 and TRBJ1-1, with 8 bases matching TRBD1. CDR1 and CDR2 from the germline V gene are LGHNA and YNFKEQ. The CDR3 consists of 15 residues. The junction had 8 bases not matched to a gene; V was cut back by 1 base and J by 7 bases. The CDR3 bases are TGTGCCAGCAGCCAAGTAGGACAGGGCAGGGGTGAAGCTTTCTTT. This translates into CASSQVGQGRGEAFF.

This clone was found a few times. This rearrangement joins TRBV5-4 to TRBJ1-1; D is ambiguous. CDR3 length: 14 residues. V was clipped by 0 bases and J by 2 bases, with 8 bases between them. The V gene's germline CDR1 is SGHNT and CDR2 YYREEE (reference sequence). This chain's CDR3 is CASSLEQTNTEAFF. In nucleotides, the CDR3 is TGTGCCAGCAGCTTGGAACAGACCAACACTGAAGCTTTCTTT.

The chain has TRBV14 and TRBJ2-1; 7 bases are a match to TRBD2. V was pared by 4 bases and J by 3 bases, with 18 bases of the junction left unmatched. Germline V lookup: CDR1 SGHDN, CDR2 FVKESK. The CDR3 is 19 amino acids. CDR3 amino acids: CASSRRVGLRGLNYNEQFF. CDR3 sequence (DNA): TGTGCCAGCAGCCGCCGAGTCGGATTACGGGGACTAAACTACAATGAGCAGTTCTTC.

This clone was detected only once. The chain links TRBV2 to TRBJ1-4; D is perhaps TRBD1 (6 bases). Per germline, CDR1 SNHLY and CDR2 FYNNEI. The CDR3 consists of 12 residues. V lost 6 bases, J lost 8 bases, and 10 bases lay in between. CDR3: CASSGQHEKLFF. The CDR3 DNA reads TGTGCCAGCAGCGGACAGCACGAAAAACTGTTTTTT.